This T cell receptor beta chain is from a study of radiotherapy plus CTLA-4 blockade in lung cancer. General observations from the study: Tumor-derived TCR clones expanded in blood after radiotherapy plus ipilimumab. Reportedly, early blood T cell clone dynamics best predicted response, with interferon-beta.

Per the germline V gene, CDR1 is MNHEY and CDR2 is SMNVEV (reference sequence). The CDR3 loop spans 15 amino acids. The J segment lost 4 bases and the V segment lost 5 bases, leaving 7 bases of the junction unmatched. A word on this clone: The antigen remains unidentified.

Clones were sequenced by immunoSEQ multiplex PCR, and TCRdb holds only the in-frame ones, with some missing. The sample gives over 85,000 clones, 82% of which show up once; about a quarter is in the top ten. Sequencing was performed on peripheral blood, taken from a patient treated with radiotherapy plus ipilimumab. The chain joins TRBV27 to TRBJ2-5, with 10 positions matching TRBD2. This receptor was obtained from a human donor with non-small cell lung cancer that progressed on radiotherapy plus ipilimumab. The CDR3 sequence is CASSKVAGGGETQYF. CDR3 coding DNA: TGTGCCAGCAGTAAGGTAGCGGGAGGTGGAGAGACCCAGTACTTC.